The 4 T cell receptor beta chains below all came from one sample that was sequenced in a study of cytomegalovirus exposure and HLA in healthy donors. The PCR employed 60 Vbeta primers together with 13 Jbeta primers. The data were produced by immunoSEQ multiplex PCR, yet TCRdb's version contains in-frame clones alone and is incomplete. Of roughly 70,000 clones listed, roughly 65% are singletons. Sequenced material: PBMCs. The receptors stem from a male donor in good health and CMV-seropositive.

The chain uses TRBV5-6 and TRBJ2-7, with D uncertain. The CDR3 totals 14 residues. Germline V gives CDR1 SGHDT, CDR2 YYEEEE. V was cut by 1 base and J by 3 bases, with 11 bases left in between. The CDR3 region has the DNA TGTGCCAGCAGCTTGTTCCTGACAAACTACGAGCAGTACTTC. It codes for CASSLFLTNYEQYF.

This clone was found once. The chain has TRBV10-2 and TRBJ2-7, with D maybe TRBD2 (6 bases). Trimming shortened V by 8 bases and J by 3 bases, and 14 bases separated the two germline ends. The germline CDR1 and CDR2 sequences are WSHSY and SAAADI. CDR3 size: 13 residues. CDR3 sequence (DNA): TGCGCCAGCGATCTAGCGAACCTCTACGAGCAGTACTTC. The encoded protein is CASDLANLYEQYF.

The CDR3 is CASSRDGMNTEAFF. For the CDR3, the DNA is TGTGCCAGCAGCCGAGACGGGATGAACACTGAAGCTTTCTTT. This chain connects TRBV7-9 to TRBJ1-1; D unresolved. This CDR3 has 14 residues. The germline V and J ends were trimmed by 5 bases and 0 bases, with 10 bases remaining between them. Germline lookup yields CDR1 SEHNR and CDR2 FQNEAQ (reference sequence).

This chain uses TRBV5-6 with TRBJ2-3; 12 bases are shared with TRBD2. Losses at the gene ends were 5 bases for V and 0 bases for J; bases not matched to a gene: 10. This CDR3 is 18 amino acids long. Germline-derived CDR1 and CDR2 are SGHDT and YYEEEE. The CDR3 is CASRLWTSGAFSTDTQYF. In nucleotides, the CDR3 is TGTGCCAGCAGGTTATGGACTAGCGGGGCCTTTAGCACAGATACGCAGTATTTT.